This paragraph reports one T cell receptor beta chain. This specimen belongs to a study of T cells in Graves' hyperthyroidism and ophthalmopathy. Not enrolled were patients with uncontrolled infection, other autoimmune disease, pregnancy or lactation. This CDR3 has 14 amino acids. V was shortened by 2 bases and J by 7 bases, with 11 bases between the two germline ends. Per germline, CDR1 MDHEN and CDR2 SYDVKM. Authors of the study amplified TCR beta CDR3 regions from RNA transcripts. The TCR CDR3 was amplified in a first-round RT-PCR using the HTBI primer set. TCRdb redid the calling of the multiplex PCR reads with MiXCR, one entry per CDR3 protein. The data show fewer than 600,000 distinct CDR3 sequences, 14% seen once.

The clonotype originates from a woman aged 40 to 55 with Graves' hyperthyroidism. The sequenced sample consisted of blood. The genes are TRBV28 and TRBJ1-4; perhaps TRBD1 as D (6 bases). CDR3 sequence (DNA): TGTGCCAGCAGTTTAGTGGGGGCGCCTGAAAAACTGTTTTTT. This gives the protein CASSLVGAPEKLFF.